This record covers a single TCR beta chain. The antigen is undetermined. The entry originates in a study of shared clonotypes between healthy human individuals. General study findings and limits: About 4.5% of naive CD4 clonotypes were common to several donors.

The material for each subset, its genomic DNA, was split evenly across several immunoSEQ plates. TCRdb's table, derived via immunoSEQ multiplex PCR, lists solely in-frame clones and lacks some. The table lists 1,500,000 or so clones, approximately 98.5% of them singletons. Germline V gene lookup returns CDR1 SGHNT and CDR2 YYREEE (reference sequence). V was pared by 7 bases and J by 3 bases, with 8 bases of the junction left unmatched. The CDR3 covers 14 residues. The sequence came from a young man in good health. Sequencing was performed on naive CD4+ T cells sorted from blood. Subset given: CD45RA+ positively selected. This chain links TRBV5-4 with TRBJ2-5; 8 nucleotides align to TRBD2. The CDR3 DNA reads TGTGCCAGCTTATCGGGGGGGAGAGAAGAGACCCAGTACTTC. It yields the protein CASLSGGREETQYF.